The rows below give T cell receptor beta chains drawn from one sample of a study of OX40 agonist ivuxolimab in advanced cancers. Clones were sequenced by immunoSEQ multiplex PCR, and TCRdb holds only the in-frame ones, with some missing. The sample contains about 45,000 clones, roughly 84% of which appear only once. This specimen consisted of CD4+ or CD8+ T cells sorted from blood, obtained in a trial of the OX40 agonist ivuxolimab. The receptors come from an adult with an advanced solid tumor such as melanoma, head and neck, liver or kidney cancer. Both conserved end residues are part of each CDR3. The D gene is left open where the match is weak. A row's size may be missing; if present it is once, few, many or a size class.

V gene: TRBV7-2; J gene: TRBJ2-7; clone size: NA; D gene: NA; CDR3 DNA: TGTGCCAGCAGCTTAGTAGGCGGGATGCACAAAAACTACGAGCAGTACTTC; CDR3 protein: CASSLVGGMHKNYEQYF
V gene: TRBV28; J gene: TRBJ1-6; clone size: NA; D gene: NA; CDR3 DNA: TGTGCCAGCAGTTTAGACGCGGGGTATAATTCACCCCTCCACTTT; CDR3 protein: CASSLDAGYNSPLHF
V gene: TRBV9; J gene: TRBJ2-6; clone size: NA; D gene: NA; CDR3 DNA: TGTGCCAGCAGCGTAGCCGGGACTGAGAGATCTGGGGCCAACGTCCTGACTTTC; CDR3 protein: CASSVAGTERSGANVLTF
V gene: TRBV19; J gene: TRBJ2-1; clone size: NA; D gene: TRBD1; CDR3 DNA: TGTGCCACCCTCGGACAGGGGGACAATGAGCAGTTCTTC; CDR3 protein: CATLGQGDNEQFF
V gene: TRBV11-2; J gene: TRBJ1-4; clone size: NA; D gene: NA; CDR3 DNA: TGTGCCAGCTCGACTGCAACTAATGAAAAACTGTTTTTT; CDR3 protein: CASSTATNEKLFF
V gene: TRBV7-3; J gene: TRBJ2-5; clone size: NA; D gene: NA; CDR3 DNA: TGTGCCAGCAGCCCGATGACAGGGAGGTTGGCGACCCAGTACTTC; CDR3 protein: CASSPMTGRLATQYF
V gene: TRBV28; J gene: TRBJ2-3; clone size: NA; D gene: NA; CDR3 DNA: TGTGCCAGCAGTTTATATAGCCGGGCAGATACGCAGTATTTT; CDR3 protein: CASSLYSRADTQYF
V gene: TRBV4-2; J gene: TRBJ2-5; clone size: NA; D gene: TRBD1; CDR3 DNA: TGTGCCAGCAGCCAAGGGGACAGGGCTGGGGAGACCCAGTACTTC; CDR3 protein: CASSQGDRAGETQYF
V gene: TRBV18; J gene: TRBJ2-4; clone size: NA; D gene: NA; CDR3 DNA: TGTGCCAGCTCACTCTCTCAGTGGGACATTCAGTACTTC; CDR3 protein: CASSLSQWDIQYF
V gene: TRBV2; J gene: TRBJ2-7; clone size: NA; D gene: NA; CDR3 DNA: TGTGCCAGCAGTGGACCTAGCGAGCACTACGAGCAGTACTTC; CDR3 protein: CASSGPSEHYEQYF
V gene: TRBV6-6; J gene: TRBJ1-5; clone size: NA; D gene: NA; CDR3 DNA: TGTGCCAGCAGTTCCCGGGGATGGCAGCCCCAGCATTTT; CDR3 protein: CASSSRGWQPQHF
V gene: TRBV19; J gene: TRBJ1-1; clone size: few; D gene: NA; CDR3 DNA: TGTGCCAGTAGTATGTGGCACCCAGGTCTACACACTGAAGCTTTCTTT; CDR3 protein: CASSMWHPGLHTEAFF
V gene: TRBV19; J gene: TRBJ2-7; clone size: NA; D gene: NA; CDR3 DNA: TGTGCCAGTAGTCCAGGGGTCTACGAGCAGTACTTC; CDR3 protein: CASSPGVYEQYF
V gene: TRBV11-3; J gene: TRBJ1-1; clone size: NA; D gene: TRBD1; CDR3 DNA: TGTGCCAGCAGCACTTACAGGGGCGACAGCCACGGAGCTTTCTTT; CDR3 protein: CASSTYRGDSHGAFF
V gene: TRBV4-1; J gene: TRBJ2-1; clone size: NA; D gene: TRBD2; CDR3 DNA: TGCGCCAGCAGCCAAGAGGGGCTAGCGGGAGGACGGGAGCAGTTCTTC; CDR3 protein: CASSQEGLAGGREQFF
V gene: TRBV15; J gene: TRBJ1-5; clone size: NA; D gene: NA; CDR3 DNA: TGTGCCACCTGCACCAGCTACAATCAGCCCCAGCATTTT; CDR3 protein: CATCTSYNQPQHF
V gene: TRBV7-9; J gene: TRBJ2-7; clone size: NA; D gene: NA; CDR3 DNA: TGTGCCAGCACGGGGACATTAGCGGACACCTACGAGCAGTACTTC; CDR3 protein: CASTGTLADTYEQYF
V gene: TRBV6-5; J gene: TRBJ2-2; clone size: NA; D gene: NA; CDR3 DNA: TGTGCCAGCAGTTTCAACACCGGGGAGCTGTTTTTT; CDR3 protein: CASSFNTGELFF
V gene: TRBV29-1; J gene: TRBJ1-2; clone size: once; D gene: NA; CDR3 DNA: TGCAGCGCTGGCCCTGATGGGCTCTTCTATGGCTACACCTTC; CDR3 protein: CSAGPDGLFYGYTF
V gene: TRBV28; J gene: TRBJ2-3; clone size: NA; D gene: TRBD2; CDR3 DNA: TGTGCCAGCAGTTTAATTGGCGGGAGGGTCGCAGATACGCAGTATTTT; CDR3 protein: CASSLIGGRVADTQYF
V gene: TRBV11-2; J gene: TRBJ2-3; clone size: NA; D gene: NA; CDR3 DNA: TGTGCCAGCACCCCGGGACGAACAGATACGCAGTATTTT; CDR3 protein: CASTPGRTDTQYF
V gene: TRBV19; J gene: TRBJ2-1; clone size: NA; D gene: NA; CDR3 DNA: TGTGCCAGTACCCCCTCCCTGGGGATTTGGACAGGGAGGGCCAATGAGCAGTTCTTC; CDR3 protein: CASTPSLGIWTGRANEQFF
V gene: TRBV28; J gene: TRBJ2-7; clone size: NA; D gene: TRBD1; CDR3 DNA: TGTGCCAATACTCCAACCGGGACAGGGGGGGGAGAGCAGTACTTC; CDR3 protein: CANTPTGTGGGEQYF
V gene: TRBV7-2; J gene: TRBJ2-2; clone size: NA; D gene: NA; CDR3 DNA: TGTGCCACCAGGGGCCGAAGATTAACGAACACCGGGGAGCTGTTTTTT; CDR3 protein: CATRGRRLTNTGELFF
V gene: TRBV19; J gene: TRBJ2-1; clone size: NA; D gene: TRBD2; CDR3 DNA: TGTGCCAGTAGCAACAGACTAGCGGCCCATATAGAGCAGTTCTTC; CDR3 protein: CASSNRLAAHIEQFF
V gene: TRBV28; J gene: TRBJ1-5; clone size: once; D gene: NA; CDR3 DNA: TGTGCCAGCAGTTTACCCGACAGCAATCAGCCCCAGCATTTT; CDR3 protein: CASSLPDSNQPQHF